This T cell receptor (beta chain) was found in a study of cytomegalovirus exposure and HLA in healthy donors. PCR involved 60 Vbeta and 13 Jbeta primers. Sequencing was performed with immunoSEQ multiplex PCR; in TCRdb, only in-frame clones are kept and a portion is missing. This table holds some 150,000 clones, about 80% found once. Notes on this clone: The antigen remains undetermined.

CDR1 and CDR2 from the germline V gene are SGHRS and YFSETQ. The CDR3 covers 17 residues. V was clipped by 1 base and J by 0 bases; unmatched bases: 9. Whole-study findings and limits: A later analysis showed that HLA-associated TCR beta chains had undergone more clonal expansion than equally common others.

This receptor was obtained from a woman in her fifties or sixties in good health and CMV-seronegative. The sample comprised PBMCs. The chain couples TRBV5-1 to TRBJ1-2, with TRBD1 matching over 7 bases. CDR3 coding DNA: TGCGCCAGCAGCTTGCAAGGGGGCGGCATCTCTAACTATGGCTACACCTTC. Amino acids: CASSLQGGGISNYGYTF.